Shown below are 20 T cell receptor beta chains from a single sample sequenced in a study of beta chain features in type 1 diabetes. Expressed TCRB transcripts were sequenced, since all the RNA that had been isolated was reverse transcribed. TCRdb keeps only in-frame clones here, not all; method: immunoSEQ multiplex PCR. The sample has approximately 140,000 clones, roughly 53% seen once. Source material: Tregs from blood. Source of these receptors: a man aged 18 to 35 in good health.

The V and J genes are TRBV19 and TRBJ2-7; 13 bases align to TRBD2. Germline CDR1 reads LNHDA; CDR2 reads SQIVND (reference sequence). The V segment lost 6 bases and the J segment 3 bases; nucleotides outside the gene matches: 2. The length of the CDR3 is 14 residues. CDR3 sequence: CASSRTSGSYEQYF. CDR3 bases: TGTGCCAGTAGCCGGACTAGCGGGAGCTACGAGCAGTACTTC.

In nucleotides, the CDR3 is TGTGCCAGCAGTTTAAAAGGACAGGGAGGTAACTATGGCTACACCTTC. Translating it yields CASSLKGQGGNYGYTF. This chain uses TRBV27 with TRBJ1-2; the match to TRBD1 covers 8 bases. J was trimmed by 1 base and V by 2 bases; bases with no gene match: 6. CDR1 and CDR2 from the germline V gene are MNHEY and SMNVEV (reference sequence). CDR3 length: 16 residues.

The chain joins TRBV5-1 to TRBJ2-2, with TRBD1 matching 7 bases. The germline CDR1 and CDR2 sequences are SGHRS and YFSETQ. This CDR3 is 16 amino acids long. V lost 0 bases and J lost 4; bases outside the gene matches: 6. The CDR3, as DNA: TGCGCCAGCAGCTTGGATCGAGGGGGCAGCACCGGGGAGCTGTTTTTT. It translates to CASSLDRGGSTGELFF.

This clone was recorded a few times. The gene calls are TRBV19 and TRBJ2-1; 13 bases fit TRBD2. J gave up 9 bases and V 6 bases, and 11 bases lay outside the gene matches. The CDR3 consists of 16 residues. Germline CDR1 LNHDA, CDR2 SQIVND (reference sequence). CDR3: CASRGSTSGRPGEQFF. The CDR3 DNA reads as TGTGCCAGTAGAGGATCGACTAGCGGGAGGCCGGGTGAGCAGTTCTTC.

CDR3 protein: CASSGQGARGEQFF. In DNA form, the CDR3 reads TGTGCCAGTAGCGGACAGGGGGCGCGGGGTGAGCAGTTCTTC. The chain uses TRBV19 and TRBJ2-1; 11 positions match TRBD1. CDR3 size: 14 residues. The trim removed 6 bases at V and 9 bases at J, leaving 7 bases unmatched. Germline CDR1 reads LNHDA; CDR2 reads SQIVND (reference sequence).

This clone has more than one count but fewer than ten. The rearrangement joins TRBV19 to TRBJ1-5, with a possible D match to TRBD1 (5 bases). The CDR3 has 14 amino acids. Trimming removed 0 bases from V and 7 bases from J, with 10 bases in between. Germline V gene lookup returns CDR1 LNHDA and CDR2 SQIVND (reference sequence). The CDR3 loop is CASSIDGGGQPQHF. CDR3 DNA sequence: TGTGCCAGTAGTATAGACGGCGGGGGGCAGCCCCAGCATTTT. Using reference TRBV19 and TRBJ1-5 for the parts outside the CDR3, the full variable domain is DGGITQSPKYLFRKEGQNVTLSCEQNLNHDAMYWYRQDPGQGLRLIYYSQIVNDFQKGDIAEGYSVSREKKESFPLTVTSAQKNPTAFYLCASSIDGGGQPQHFGDGTRLSIL.

The chain joins TRBV7-2 to TRBJ2-7, with TRBD1 matching 8 bases. This CDR3 has 14 residues. Trimming cost V 6 bases and J 2 bases; bases outside gene matches: 6. Germline values: CDR1 SGHTA, CDR2 FQGNSA. The CDR3 region has the DNA TGTGCCAGCAGTCGACAGGGGATGGCCTACGAGCAGTACTTC. Its translation: CASSRQGMAYEQYF.

This clone showed up just a few times. The chain combines TRBV29-1 with TRBJ2-1; 9 bases line up with TRBD1. V trimming: 4 bases; J trimming: 16 bases; junction bases outside the gene matches: 11. Germline values: CDR1 SQVTM, CDR2 ANQGSEA. The length of the CDR3 is 12 residues. The CDR3, as DNA: TGCAGCGTTGTGAGACTTAGACAGGGGGGATTCTTC. This gives the protein CSVVRLRQGGFF.

This clone has more than one count but fewer than ten. This chain connects TRBV2 to TRBJ1-1; 8 bases are a match to TRBD1. This CDR3 region has 14 residues. The J segment lost 1 base and the V segment lost 6 bases, leaving 4 bases of the junction unmatched. CDR1 is SNHLY and CDR2 is FYNNEI in the germline V gene. CDR3 sequence reads: CASRRDRGNTEAFF. The CDR3 DNA is TGTGCCAGCAGAAGAGACAGGGGGAACACTGAAGCTTTCTTT.

The J gene is TRBJ2-5, the V gene TRBV25-1; 8 positions agree with TRBD1. The V gene's germline CDR1 is MGHDK and CDR2 SYGVNS. The CDR3 runs 16 residues. V lost 1 base and J lost 2; bases outside the gene matches: 6. DNA of the CDR3: TGTGCCAGCAGTGAATTAGGCAGGGGGCGTCAAGAGACCCAGTACTTC. This encodes CASSELGRGRQETQYF.

V and J are TRBV4-3 and TRBJ1-4; 9 bases align to TRBD1. The length of the CDR3 is 17 residues. Germline V CDR1 and CDR2: LGHNA, YSLEER. V trimming: 1 base; J trimming: 7 bases; junction bases outside the gene matches: 10. This CDR3 is CASSQGTQGAFGEKLFF. The DNA for the CDR3 is TGCGCCAGCAGCCAAGGTACACAGGGGGCATTCGGTGAAAAACTGTTTTTT.

A few counts support this clone. The chain has TRBV4-3 and TRBJ1-4; 7 positions agree with TRBD1. The CDR3 runs 13 residues. V lost 8 bases, J lost 7 bases, and 7 bases stayed unmatched. Germline V gene lookup returns CDR1 LGHNA and CDR2 YSLEER. The CDR3 DNA reads as TGCGCCAGCTCCGTCGGACAGGCTGAAAAACTGTTTTTT. The encoded protein is CASSVGQAEKLFF.

The genes are TRBV4-3 and TRBJ2-7; D not resolved. Trimming removed 4 bases at V and 5 bases at J, with 12 bases between. CDR1 LGHNA and CDR2 YSLEER come from the germline V gene. CDR3 length: 13 amino acids. CDR3 in DNA: TGCGCCAGCAGCCTGGCCCGCTTGAACGAGCAGTACTTC. Its translation is CASSLARLNEQYF.

The chain joins TRBV7-2 to TRBJ2-7; possibly TRBD1 for D (6 bases). V was cut by 5 bases and J by 1 base, with 12 bases left in between. Germline lookup yields CDR1 SGHTA and CDR2 FQGNSA. This CDR3 comprises 14 residues. The CDR3 nucleotides read TGTGCCAGCAGCCTTTGGGACACGTCCTACGAGCAGTACTTC. It codes for CASSLWDTSYEQYF.

The chain has TRBV18 and TRBJ2-7; 7 bases line up with TRBD1. Germline CDR1 and CDR2: KGHSH and LQKENI. The CDR3 consists of 14 residues. V lost 10 bases to trimming and J lost 3 bases; unmatched junction nucleotides: 12. The CDR3 loop reads CATSPSGTVYEQYF. In DNA form, the CDR3 reads TGTGCCACCAGTCCTTCCGGGACAGTCTACGAGCAGTACTTC. Supplemented by reference TRBV18 and TRBJ2-7, the full variable domain reads NAGVMQNPRHLVRRRGQEARLRCSPMKGHSHVYWYRQLPEEGLKFMVYLQKENIIDESGMPKERFSAEFPKEGPSILRIQQVVRGDSAAYFCATSPSGTVYEQYFGPGTRLTVT.

The rearrangement joins TRBV2 to TRBJ2-7; tentatively, D is TRBD1 (5 bases). From germline, CDR1 is SNHLY and CDR2 FYNNEI. V shed 6 bases and J shed 0 bases, with 15 bases lying between them. The CDR3 covers 15 residues. The CDR3 spells CASRHRQWRSYEQYF. The CDR3 DNA reads TGTGCCAGCAGACACAGACAGTGGCGCTCCTACGAGCAGTACTTC.

This clone was seen a handful of times. The V call is TRBV25-1, the J call TRBJ2-5; D gene ambiguous. Germline CDR1 and CDR2: MGHDK and SYGVNS. V was shortened by 4 bases and J by 5 bases, with 14 bases between the two germline ends. This CDR3 contains 14 residues. The CDR3 DNA reads as TGTGCCAGCAGTGGCCAGGTTGTGGTGGAGACCCAGTACTTC. This codes for CASSGQVVVETQYF.

The chain links TRBV19 to TRBJ2-5, with a tentative D call TRBD1 (5 bases). The CDR3 sequence is 15 residues long. The V and J ends lost 4 bases and 0 bases respectively, with 12 bases between them. Germline V CDR1 and CDR2: LNHDA, SQIVND (reference sequence). CDR3 nucleotides: TGTGCCAGTAGTACAGGGAATCTGTACCAAGAGACCCAGTACTTC. Its protein product is CASSTGNLYQETQYF. Filled out from reference TRBV19 and TRBJ2-5, the complete variable domain reads DGGITQSPKYLFRKEGQNVTLSCEQNLNHDAMYWYRQDPGQGLRLIYYSQIVNDFQKGDIAEGYSVSREKKESFPLTVTSAQKNPTAFYLCASSTGNLYQETQYFGPGTRLLVL.

This clone appeared a few times. The rearrangement uses TRBV7-2 and TRBJ1-2, with no clear D. Between the trimmed V and J ends, which lost 5 bases and 8 bases, there was a span of 15 bases. This CDR3 comprises 13 residues. Germline values: CDR1 SGHTA, CDR2 FQGNSA. The DNA of the CDR3 is TGTGCCAGCAGCCTCGAACAGATTATGGGCTACACCTTC. This codes for CASSLEQIMGYTF.

V and J are TRBV7-8 and TRBJ2-3; TRBD2 matches at 13 bases. Trimming cost V 5 bases and J 3 bases; bases outside gene matches: 5. CDR3 length: 16 amino acids. Looked up from germline, CDR1 is SGHVS and CDR2 is FQNEAQ. The CDR3 coding sequence is TGTGCCAGCAGCCCCCGGACTAGCGGGAGTACAGATACGCAGTATTTT. Its protein product is CASSPRTSGSTDTQYF.